The text below deals with one TCR beta chain. As yet, its antigen is unknown. The entry originates in a study of blood T cells in healthy people across ages. General observations from the study: The study found more naive CD4+ cells and higher diversity in long-lived than aged donors. The CMV status of each donor remained undetermined, and this could have confounded shifts in expanded clonotypes.

Sample-barcoded 5' priming and a J-beta primer mix drove a second PCR of about 6 to 12 cycles. TCRdb passed the 5' RACE reads through MiXCR, listing each CDR3 protein once. The sample carries 1.4 million or so distinct CDR3 sequences, 40% to 45% recorded once. The V end lost 4 bases, the J end lost 4 bases, and 13 bases lay between the germline ends. Germline V gives CDR1 SQVTM, CDR2 ANQGSEA. CDR3 length: 13 residues. Peripheral blood samples of roughly 9.9 milliliters were drawn from each donor. The sample consisted of blood. The TCR was taken from a woman between 18 and 30 years old in good health. The J gene is TRBJ2-5, the V gene TRBV29-1; D ambiguous. CDR3 amino acids: CSVVAADLETQYF. The CDR3 region has the DNA TGCAGCGTTGTGGCTGCCGACCTAGAGACCCAGTACTTC. The variable domain in full, completed from reference TRBV29-1 and TRBJ2-5, reads SAVISQKPSRDICQRGTSLTIQCQVDSQVTMMFWYRQQPGQSLTLIATANQGSEATYESGFVIDKFPISRPNLTFSTLTVSNMSPEDSSIYLCSVVAADLETQYFGPGTRLLVL.